A single sample gave rise to the 2 T cell receptor beta chains below, sequenced in a study of cytomegalovirus exposure and HLA in healthy donors. The PCR employed 60 Vbeta primers together with 13 Jbeta primers. Assay: immunoSEQ multiplex PCR; the TCRdb copy retains only in-frame clones and omits some. The data show 200,000 to 250,000 clones, with around four fifths seen just once and about 0.58% held by the top ten. Material: PBMCs. The receptors derive from a woman aged 40 to 49 in good health and CMV-seronegative.

The gene calls are TRBV6-6 and TRBJ1-3; possible D gene TRBD1, 5 bases. Germline assignment: CDR1 MNHNY and CDR2 SVGAGI (reference sequence). Trimming cost V 4 bases and J 0 bases, with 13 bases left between them. The CDR3 has 16 residues. CDR3 region: CASSSRVRISGNTIYF. CDR3 coding DNA: TGTGCCAGCAGTTCCAGGGTTAGGATCTCTGGAAACACCATATATTTT.

The J gene is TRBJ1-1, the V gene TRBV7-2; the D gene is possibly TRBD1 (5 bases). The CDR3 totals 13 residues. Germline V lookup: CDR1 SGHTA, CDR2 FQGNSA. V shed 6 bases and J shed 1 base, with 9 bases lying between them. The CDR3: CASRADRNTEAFF. In DNA form, the CDR3 reads TGTGCCAGCAGGGCCGACAGGAACACTGAAGCTTTCTTT. Full variable domain (missing parts from reference TRBV7-2 and TRBJ1-1): GAGVSQSPSNKVTEKGKDVELRCDPISGHTALYWYRQSLGQGLEFLIYFQGNSAPDKSGLPSDRFSAERTGGSVSTLTIQRTQQEDSAVYLCASRADRNTEAFFGQGTRLTVV.